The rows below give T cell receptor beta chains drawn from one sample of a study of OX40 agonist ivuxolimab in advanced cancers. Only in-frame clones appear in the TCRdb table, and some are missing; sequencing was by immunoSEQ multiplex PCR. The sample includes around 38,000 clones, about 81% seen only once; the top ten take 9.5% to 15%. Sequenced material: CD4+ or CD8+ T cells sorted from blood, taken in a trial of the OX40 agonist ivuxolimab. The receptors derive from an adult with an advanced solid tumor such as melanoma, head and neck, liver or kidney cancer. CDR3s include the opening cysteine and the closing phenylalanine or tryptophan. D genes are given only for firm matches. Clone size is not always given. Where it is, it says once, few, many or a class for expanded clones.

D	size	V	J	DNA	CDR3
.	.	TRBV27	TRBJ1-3	TGTGCCAGCAGTTCCGATCCAGGAAACACCATATATTTT	CASSSDPGNTIYF
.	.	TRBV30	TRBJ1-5	TGTGCCTGGAGTGGGAAGACGGTGAGCAATCAGCCCCAGCATTTT	CAWSGKTVSNQPQHF
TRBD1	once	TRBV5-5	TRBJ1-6	TGTGCCAGCAGCTTGTTGAGGGCTACAGGGGTAGGTTCACCCCTCCACTTT	CASSLLRATGVGSPLHF
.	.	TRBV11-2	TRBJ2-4	TGTGCCAGCAGCTTAGGGACAGCCAAAAACATTCAGTACTTC	CASSLGTAKNIQYF
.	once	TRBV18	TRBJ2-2	TGTGCCAGCTCACCTCCAAGCAGGGCGAACACCGGGGAGCTGTTTTTT	CASSPPSRANTGELFF
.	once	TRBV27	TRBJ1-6	TGTGCCAGCAGGTCGACAGCCCTGAGCCCCCTTTTCAGGGCCCTCCACTTT	CASRSTALSPLFRALHF
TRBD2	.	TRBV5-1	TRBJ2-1	TGCGCCAGCAGCCTGGGACTACCCCCCTACAATGAGCAGTTCTTC	CASSLGLPPYNEQFF
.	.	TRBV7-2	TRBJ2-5	TGTGCCAGCAGCCGTCTGGGCAGGGGTCACCAAGAGACCCAGTACTTC	CASSRLGRGHQETQYF
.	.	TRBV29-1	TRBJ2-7	TGCAGCGTTGAAGGGACAGAGTACGAAGAGCAGTACTTC	CSVEGTEYEEQYF
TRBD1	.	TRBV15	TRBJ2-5	TGTGCCACCAGCAGAAACGACAGGGCCCAAGAGACCCAGTACTTC	CATSRNDRAQETQYF
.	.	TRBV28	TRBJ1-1	TGTGCCAGCAGTTTTTTCAGGGAGAACACTGAAGCTTTCTTT	CASSFFRENTEAFF
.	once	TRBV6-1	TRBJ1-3	TGTGCCAGCAGTGAATCGGGGCTCCCTGGAAACACCATATATTTT	CASSESGLPGNTIYF
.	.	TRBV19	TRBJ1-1	TGTGCCAGTAGTAAGGGGAACACTGAAGCTTTCTTT	CASSKGNTEAFF
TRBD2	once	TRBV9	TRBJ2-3	TGTGCCAGCAGCGCAGGGATTCGGTACGGGACTAGAGATACGCAGTATTTT	CASSAGIRYGTRDTQYF
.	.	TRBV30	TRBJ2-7	TGTGCCTGGAGTGAAGGCCTTTCAGGGGGGGACGAGCAGTACTTC	CAWSEGLSGGDEQYF